This TCR beta chain is drawn from a study of hypomethylating agent response in myelodysplastic syndrome. The overall study: Mean age was 72.2 +/- 6.3 years; diploid cytogenetics predominated.

Germline V gives CDR1 MNHNY, CDR2 SVGAGI (reference sequence). Trimming left V 8 bases short and J 4 bases short, with 11 bases between. The CDR3 spans 12 residues. TCRdb's copy holds only in-frame clones and misses some; the assay was immunoSEQ multiplex PCR. The data hold around 3,600 clones, with 82% observed a single time. The TCR was taken from a human donor with myelodysplastic syndrome. Sequenced here: bone marrow, sampled before or after starting hypomethylating agent treatment for myelodysplastic syndrome (not recorded which). The chain has TRBV6-6 and TRBJ1-1, with D perhaps TRBD1 (6 bases). The CDR3, as DNA: TGTGCCAGCCAGGGAGGGGGCACTGAAGCTTTCTTT. Its translation is CASQGGGTEAFF.